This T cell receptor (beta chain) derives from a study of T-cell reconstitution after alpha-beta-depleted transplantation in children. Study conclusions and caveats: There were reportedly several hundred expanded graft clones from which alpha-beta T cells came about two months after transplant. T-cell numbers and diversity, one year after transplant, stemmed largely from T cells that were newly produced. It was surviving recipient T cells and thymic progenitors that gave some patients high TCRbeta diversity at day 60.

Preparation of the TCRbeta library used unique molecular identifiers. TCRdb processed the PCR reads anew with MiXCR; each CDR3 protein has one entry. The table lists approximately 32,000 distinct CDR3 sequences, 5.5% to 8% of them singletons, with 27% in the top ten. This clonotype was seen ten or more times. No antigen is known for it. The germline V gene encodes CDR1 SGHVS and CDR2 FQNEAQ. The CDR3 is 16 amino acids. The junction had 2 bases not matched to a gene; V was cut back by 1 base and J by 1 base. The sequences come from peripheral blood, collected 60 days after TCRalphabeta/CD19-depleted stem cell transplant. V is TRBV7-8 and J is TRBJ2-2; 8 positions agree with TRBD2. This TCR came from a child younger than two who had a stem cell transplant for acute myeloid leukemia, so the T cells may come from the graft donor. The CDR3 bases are TGTGCCAGCAGCTTAGGCGGGGGGTTGAACACCGGGGAGCTGTTTTTT. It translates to CASSLGGGLNTGELFF.